The 29 T cell receptor beta chains presented below share a single source sample, sequenced in a study of regulatory T cells in long-lasting Graves disease. To make TCR beta libraries, researchers used iRepertoire HTBI primers and Arm-PCR of CDR3 regions. In TCRdb, the multiplex PCR reads were re-called with MiXCR into one record per CDR3 protein. Counted here are about 540,000 distinct CDR3 sequences, roughly 14% occurring once; the ten biggest clones make up roughly a tenth. Time point given: newly diagnosed GD, antithyroid drugs for less than 3 months. PBMC-derived RNA was used for the TCR library. This sample was shared with a second study, whose subject was T cells in Graves' hyperthyroidism and ophthalmopathy.

The source material was peripheral blood mononuclear cells (PBMCs), sampled at new diagnosis, from a patient treated with antithyroid drugs. The receptors here all came from a man aged 30 to 45 with Graves disease.

V usage is TRBV18 and J usage is TRBJ1-1; D might be TRBD1 (6 bases). The length of the CDR3 is 15 residues. Germline CDR1 KGHSH, CDR2 LQKENI. With 0 bases removed from V and 4 bases from J, the gap between germline ends came to 12 bases. CDR3 sequence (DNA): TGTGCCAGCTCACCACCGGAGGGGGGGACCACTGAAGCTTTCTTT. It yields the protein CASSPPEGGTTEAFF. The full variable domain, in which reference TRBV18 and TRBJ1-1 provide the parts outside the CDR3, is NAGVMQNPRHLVRRRGQEARLRCSPMKGHSHVYWYRQLPEEGLKFMVYLQKENIIDESGMPKERFSAEFPKEGPSILRIQQVVRGDSAAYFCASSPPEGGTTEAFFGQGTRLTVV.

This chain joins TRBV5-1 and TRBJ1-4; TRBD1 is a possible D gene (6 bases). Germline loops: CDR1 SGHRS, CDR2 YFSETQ. The CDR3 sequence is 15 residues long. V shed 2 bases and J shed 8 bases, with 16 bases lying between them. CDR3 sequence reads: CASSFRGGREEKLFF. The CDR3 DNA sequence: TGCGCCAGCAGCTTTAGAGGGGGGCGCGAGGAAAAACTGTTTTTT.

This clonotype appeared a few times. CDR3 amino acids: CASSARLAGVVQFF. CDR3 nucleotides: TGTGCCAGTAGTGCCCGACTAGCGGGAGTTGTTCAGTTCTTC. The chain has TRBV19 and TRBJ2-1, with 12 bases identical to TRBD2. J lost 13 bases, V lost 5 bases, and 9 bases had no gene match. Germline V CDR1 and CDR2: LNHDA, SQIVND (reference sequence). This CDR3 contains 14 residues.

This chain joins TRBV18 and TRBJ1-5, with D unclear. Germline V gene data show CDR1 as KGHSH and CDR2 as LQKENI. Trimming cost V 3 bases and J 7 bases, with 13 bases left between them. The CDR3 covers 14 residues. The CDR3 region has the DNA TGTGCCAGCTCACCTAGGCAGGCCCCCCAGCCCCAGCATTTT. The encoded protein is CASSPRQAPQPQHF.

This clonotype came up many times. The chain is built from TRBV6-1 and TRBJ1-5; 9 bases are shared with TRBD1. CDR3 size: 14 residues. Germline assignment: CDR1 MNHNS and CDR2 SASEGT. After removal of 4 bases from V and 3 bases from J, the junction contained 1 base not matched to a gene. In nucleotides, the CDR3 is TGTGCCAGCAGTGGGGACAGGGCCAATCAGCCCCAGCATTTT. Protein: CASSGDRANQPQHF.

This clonotype occurred a few times. The CDR3 region has the DNA TGTGCCAGCAGTTTCTTGGGGAGCACAGATACGCAGTATTTT. Translation: CASSFLGSTDTQYF. This chain links TRBV12-3 or TRBV12-4 with TRBJ2-3; D not resolved. This CDR3 region has 14 residues. Trimming stripped 3 bases from V and 0 bases from J, with 7 bases between.

This clonotype has only one observation. This may come from a read error, since a much larger clone is one base off. CDR3 nucleotides: TGTGCCGGCAGTTACTCCGGGACAGGGGGCAATGAGCAGTTCTTC. Protein sequence: CAGSYSGTGGNEQFF. This chain uses TRBV6-2 or TRBV6-3 with TRBJ2-1, with TRBD1 matching over 11 bases. Germline CDR1 and CDR2: MNHEY and SVGEGT. The CDR3 extends over 15 amino acids.

This clonotype was seen more than once but under ten times. The genes are TRBV25-1 and TRBJ1-1, with D unclear. This CDR3 has 13 amino acids. Trimming stripped 6 bases from V and 3 bases from J, with 11 bases between. Germline CDR1 and CDR2: MGHDK and SYGVNS. Written as DNA, the CDR3 is TGTGCCAGCAGCGCCTTGGGATACACTGAAGCTTTCTTT. Amino acids: CASSALGYTEAFF.

This clonotype was seen a few times. CDR3 loop: CAITGGLNTEAFF. As DNA, the CDR3 is TGTGCCATCACTGGCGGGTTGAACACTGAAGCTTTCTTT. V usage is TRBV10-3 and J usage is TRBJ1-1; D ambiguous. Per germline, CDR1 ENHRY and CDR2 SYGVKD. The CDR3 is 13 amino acids. V was cut by 7 bases and J by 0 bases, with 9 bases left in between.

This chain joins TRBV3-1 and TRBJ2-6; TRBD2 agrees at 12 bases. The V gene end was trimmed by 4 bases and the J gene end by 2 bases; junction bases not matched to a gene: 3. CDR1 is LGHDT, CDR2 YNNKEL, per germline (reference sequence). This CDR3 spans 17 amino acids. CDR3 DNA: TGTGCCAGCAGCCCGACTAGCGGGAGAGCTGGGGCCAACGTCCTGACTTTC. Its protein product is CASSPTSGRAGANVLTF.

This clonotype was counted between two and nine times. The chain is built from TRBV24-1 and TRBJ1-4; D not certain. Germline lookup yields CDR1 KGHDR and CDR2 SFDVKD. The V end lost 2 bases, the J end lost 3 bases, and 6 bases lay between the germline ends. The CDR3 contains 14 residues. The CDR3 region has the DNA TGTGCCACCAGTGATTCGGCGGCTAATGAAAAACTGTTTTTT. It specifies CATSDSAANEKLFF.

This clonotype has a count of ten or more. The chain employs TRBV19 and TRBJ2-1; the D gene is possibly TRBD2 (6 bases). This CDR3 has 14 residues. Germline V gives CDR1 LNHDA, CDR2 SQIVND (reference sequence). Between the trimmed V and J ends, which lost 3 bases and 1 base, there was a span of 7 bases. The CDR3 protein is CASSMGLSYNEQFF. CDR3 bases: TGTGCCAGTAGTATGGGACTGTCCTACAATGAGCAGTTCTTC.

This clonotype was seen a few times. The chain has TRBV6-2 or TRBV6-3 and TRBJ1-3; possible D gene TRBD1, 6 bases. The germline V gene has CDR1 MNHEY and CDR2 SVGEGT. The CDR3 loop spans 15 amino acids. V lost 2 bases, J lost 2 bases, and 10 bases lay in between. The CDR3 reads CASSYAGDTGNTIYF. The CDR3 DNA reads TGTGCCAGCAGTTACGCAGGGGATACTGGAAACACCATATATTTT.

In this sample, this clonotype turned up many times. J is TRBJ2-7 and V is TRBV12-3 or TRBV12-4; D may be TRBD2 (5 bases). The V end lost 2 bases, the J end lost 0 bases, and 14 bases lay between the germline ends. There are 16 residues in the CDR3. The CDR3: CASSLRRAVSSYEQYF. The CDR3 nucleotides are TGTGCCAGCAGTTTACGGCGGGCAGTGTCCTCCTACGAGCAGTACTTC.

This clonotype showed up many times. The CDR3 spells CSTQGGYEQYF. Here the CDR3 DNA reads TGCAGCACCCAAGGGGGCTACGAGCAGTACTTC. This chain connects TRBV29-1 to TRBJ2-7; tentative D call: TRBD1 (6 bases). The CDR3 consists of 11 residues. CDR1 SQVTM and CDR2 ANQGSEA come from the germline V gene. Trimming left V 8 bases short and J 3 bases short, with 11 bases between.

This clonotype was found many times. The chain is built from TRBV29-1 and TRBJ2-1; TRBD2 matches at 10 bases. The trim removed 5 bases at V and 4 bases at J, leaving 5 bases unmatched. This CDR3 has 14 amino acids. The germline V gene has CDR1 SQVTM and CDR2 ANQGSEA. The CDR3 region is CSVNPSGGYNEQFF. The CDR3 DNA is TGCAGCGTTAACCCTAGCGGGGGATACAATGAGCAGTTCTTC.

This clonotype was seen at least ten times. The rearrangement uses TRBV7-8 and TRBJ2-3; D remains ambiguous. The V gene's germline CDR1 is SGHVS and CDR2 FQNEAQ. The CDR3 has 14 residues. Trimming took 3 bases from V and 6 from J, leaving 13 bases between them. The CDR3 DNA reads TGTGCCAGCAGCTTTGGGAACAATGGGGATACGCAGTATTTT. It translates to CASSFGNNGDTQYF.

The sample holds a few counts of this clonotype. The rearrangement joins TRBV18 to TRBJ2-3; D may be TRBD1 or TRBD2 (6 bases each). Germline V gives CDR1 KGHSH, CDR2 LQKENI. Trimming cost V 10 bases and J 0 bases, with 17 bases left between them. This CDR3 comprises 15 residues. The CDR3 region has the DNA TGTGCCACCCGACGGGGGCCCTCTAGCACAGATACGCAGTATTTT. This encodes CATRRGPSSTDTQYF. Drawing the rest from reference TRBV18 and TRBJ2-3, the complete variable domain is NAGVMQNPRHLVRRRGQEARLRCSPMKGHSHVYWYRQLPEEGLKFMVYLQKENIIDESGMPKERFSAEFPKEGPSILRIQQVVRGDSAAYFCATRRGPSSTDTQYFGPGTRLTVL.

A few counts support this clonotype. A clone one base away is much larger, so this may be a read error. Since no conserved phenylalanine or tryptophan closes the CDR3, a read error is the likely cause. The chain combines TRBV6-2 or TRBV6-3 with TRBJ2-1; D unresolved. The CDR3 totals 14 residues. Trimming cost V 4 bases and J 6 bases, with 13 bases left between them. The germline V gene has CDR1 MNHEY and CDR2 SVGEGT. As DNA, the CDR3 is TGTGCCAGCAGTTCCGGTTTCAATTTCAATGAGCAGTTCTCC. Its protein is CASSSGFNFNEQFS.

In its sample, this clonotype was seen a few times. The CDR3 DNA is TGTGCCAGCAGCTTGGGTTTCGTAGGTTCCTACAATGAGCAGTTCTTC. Residues: CASSLGFVGSYNEQFF. The chain combines TRBV5-4 with TRBJ2-1; D not resolved. CDR1 and CDR2 from the germline V gene are SGHNT and YYREEE (reference sequence). The ends were cut back, 0 bases at V and 1 base at J, with 11 bases in the middle. There are 16 residues in the CDR3.

In its sample, this clonotype was seen many times. This may be a read error: a much more frequent sequence differs by one nucleotide. The rearrangement uses TRBV3-1 and TRBJ2-7; D unresolved. The V end was cut by 1 base, the J end by 4 bases, with 5 bases between. CDR1 LGHDT and CDR2 YNNKEL come from the germline V gene (reference sequence). The CDR3 is 12 amino acids. CDR3 in amino acids: CASSQGWYEQYF. DNA of the CDR3: TGTGCCAGCAGCCAAGGGTGGTACGAGCAGTACTTC.

This clonotype has ten or more counts. The rearrangement uses TRBV30 and TRBJ2-7, with 7 positions matching TRBD1. Per the germline V gene, CDR1 is GTSNPN and CDR2 is SVGIG (reference sequence). V dropped 3 bases and J dropped 9; count of bases not matched to a gene: 5. The CDR3 is 11 amino acids. The CDR3 DNA is TGTGCCTGGAGACTACAGGGGAGGCAGTACTTC. It yields the protein CAWRLQGRQYF.

At least ten counts were recorded for this clonotype. V usage is TRBV12-3 or TRBV12-4 and J usage is TRBJ2-1, with D possibly TRBD2 on 5 matching bases. V gave up 5 bases and J gave up 6 bases, with 11 bases separating them. This CDR3 comprises 13 residues. Here the CDR3 reads CASSIGSGNEQFF. Here the CDR3 DNA reads TGTGCCAGCAGTATAGGGAGTGGCAATGAGCAGTTCTTC.

This clonotype was recorded many times. This chain uses TRBV6-1 with TRBJ2-5; TRBD1 is a possible D gene (6 bases). Trimming took off 5 bases at V and 1 base at J, with 11 bases between the two ends. Germline V gives CDR1 MNHNS, CDR2 SASEGT. This CDR3 spans 14 amino acids. The CDR3 reads CASSPDSFQETQYF. CDR3 coding DNA: TGTGCCAGCAGTCCGGACAGCTTCCAAGAGACCCAGTACTTC.

The CDR3 sequence is CASSGQGASEQYF. CDR3 DNA: TGTGCCAGCAGCGGACAGGGGGCGAGTGAGCAGTACTTC. The chain joins TRBV7-9 to TRBJ2-3, with 11 bases fitting TRBD1. TRBJ2-7 matches the DNA end more closely, so the J call is doubtful. CDR1 SEHNR and CDR2 FQNEAQ come from the germline V gene (reference sequence). The CDR3 has 13 amino acids.

As for this clonotype: A much larger clone is a single base away; this may be a read error. CDR3 loop: CASSLVIFNEQYF. The CDR3 DNA is TGTGCCAGCAGCTTGGTTATCTTCAATGAGCAGTACTTC. The chain carries TRBV5-5 and TRBJ2-7; unclear D gene. Germline lookup yields CDR1 SGHKS and CDR2 YYEKEE (reference sequence). This CDR3 region has 13 residues. Trimming cost V 0 bases and J 7 bases, with 11 bases left between them.

This clonotype was seen many times. V usage is TRBV20-1 and J usage is TRBJ2-1, with 8 bases matching TRBD2. The CDR3 covers 20 residues. CDR1 is DFQATT, CDR2 SNEGSKA, per germline (reference sequence). V shed 0 bases and J 3 bases; nucleotides not matched to a gene: 19. CDR3 DNA sequence: TGCAGTGCTAGAGATCAGGGGCCAGGGACTAGAACAAGCTACTACAATGAGCAGTTCTTC. Its protein product is CSARDQGPGTRTSYYNEQFF.

At least ten counts were recorded for this clonotype. The rearrangement uses TRBV6-2 or TRBV6-3 and TRBJ2-7; tentatively, D is TRBD2 (5 bases). Trimming removed 0 bases at V and 4 bases at J, with 13 bases between. CDR3 length equals 15 residues. CDR1 and CDR2 from the germline V gene are MNHEY and SVGEGT. The CDR3 DNA follows: TGTGCCAGCAGTTACTCGGCCGGGATGGGGTACGAGCAGTACTTC. Its translation is CASSYSAGMGYEQYF.

The V and J genes are TRBV2 and TRBJ2-7; 11 positions agree with TRBD1. The length of the CDR3 is 13 residues. Losses at the gene ends were 10 bases for V and 12 bases for J; bases not matched to a gene: 14. Germline values: CDR1 SNHLY, CDR2 FYNNEI. The DNA of the CDR3 is TGTGCCAATAGGGGCCGGGACAGGGGGAGTTGGTACTTC. Translated: CANRGRDRGSWYF.